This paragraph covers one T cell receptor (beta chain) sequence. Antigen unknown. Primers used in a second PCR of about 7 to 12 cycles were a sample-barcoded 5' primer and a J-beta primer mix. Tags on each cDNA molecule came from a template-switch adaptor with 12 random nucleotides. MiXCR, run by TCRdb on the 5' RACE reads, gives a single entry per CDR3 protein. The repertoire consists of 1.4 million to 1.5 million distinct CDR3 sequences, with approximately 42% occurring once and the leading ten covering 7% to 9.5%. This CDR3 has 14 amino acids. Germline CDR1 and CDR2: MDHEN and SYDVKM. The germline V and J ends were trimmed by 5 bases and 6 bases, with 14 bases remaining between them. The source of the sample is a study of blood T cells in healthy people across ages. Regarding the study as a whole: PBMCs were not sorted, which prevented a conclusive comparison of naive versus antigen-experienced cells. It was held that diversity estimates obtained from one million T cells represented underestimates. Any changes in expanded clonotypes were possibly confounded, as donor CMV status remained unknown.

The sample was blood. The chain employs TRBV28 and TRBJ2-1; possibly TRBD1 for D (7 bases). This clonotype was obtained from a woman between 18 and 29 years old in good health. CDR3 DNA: TGTGCCAGCAGTCTACAGGGGACTTTCAATGAGCAGTTCTTC. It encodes CASSLQGTFNEQFF.